A selection of T cell receptor beta chains follows, all from one sample in a study of T cell repertoires in aging, cancer and after chemotherapy. MiXCR was run by TCRdb on the multiplex PCR reads, yielding one entry per CDR3 protein. The top ten hold under 15% of the sample, which has almost 7,500 distinct CDR3 sequences, 40% to 45% seen once. The sample consisted of blood. These TCRs come from a human donor in good health. Both conserved end residues are part of each CDR3. The D gene is left open where the match is weak. Clone size is given for some rows only: seen once, a few or many times, or a class if the clone is expanded.

d_gene: .; j_gene: TRBJ1-2; abundance: .; v_gene: TRBV20-1; CDR3aa: CSASPEASTYGYTF; CDR3nt: TGCAGTGCTAGCCCAGAAGCGTCAACATATGGCTACACCTTC
d_gene: .; j_gene: TRBJ1-5; abundance: few; v_gene: TRBV27; CDR3aa: CASSPNWRDSNQPQHF; CDR3nt: TGTGCCAGCAGTCCGAATTGGAGGGATAGCAATCAGCCCCAGCATTTT
d_gene: .; j_gene: TRBJ2-3; abundance: .; v_gene: TRBV6-5; CDR3aa: CASSPQGTTDTQYF; CDR3nt: TGTGCCAGCAGTCCGCAGGGGACCACAGATACGCAGTATTTT
d_gene: .; j_gene: TRBJ2-3; abundance: once; v_gene: TRBV24-1; CDR3aa: CASSLLQGRDTQYF; CDR3nt: TGTGCCAGCTCACTTCTACAGGGTAGAGATACGCAGTATTTT
d_gene: .; j_gene: TRBJ2-5; abundance: few; v_gene: TRBV5-4; CDR3aa: CASSRQGEETQYF; CDR3nt: TGTGCCAGCAGCCGTCAGGGAGAAGAGACCCAGTACTTC
d_gene: TRBD1; j_gene: TRBJ1-1; abundance: few; v_gene: TRBV12-3/TRBV12-4; CDR3aa: CASSLRAGGTEAFF; CDR3nt: TGTGCCAGCAGTTTAAGGGCAGGGGGGACTGAAGCTTTCTTT
d_gene: .; j_gene: TRBJ2-1; abundance: .; v_gene: TRBV6-5; CDR3aa: CASSSRGRNNEQFF; CDR3nt: TGTGCCAGCAGCTCCCGGGGCAGAAACAATGAGCAGTTCTTC
d_gene: .; j_gene: TRBJ1-4; abundance: .; v_gene: TRBV6-2/TRBV6-3; CDR3aa: CASSYEEKLFF; CDR3nt: TGTGCCAGCAGTTACGAAGAAAAACTGTTTTTT
d_gene: .; j_gene: TRBJ2-3; abundance: once; v_gene: TRBV7-2; CDR3aa: CASSLSLTGTDTQYF; CDR3nt: TGTGCCAGCAGCTTATCTCTCACAGGCACAGATACGCAGTATTTT
d_gene: TRBD1; j_gene: TRBJ2-5; abundance: .; v_gene: TRBV30; CDR3aa: CAWSPPGQLQETQYF; CDR3nt: TGTGCCTGGAGTCCACCGGGACAGCTCCAAGAGACCCAGTACTTC
d_gene: TRBD1; j_gene: TRBJ2-5; abundance: .; v_gene: TRBV12-3/TRBV12-4; CDR3aa: CASRRRGRGQETQYF; CDR3nt: TGTGCCAGCAGACGCAGGGGGAGAGGGCAAGAGACCCAGTACTTC
d_gene: .; j_gene: TRBJ1-1; abundance: few; v_gene: TRBV12-3/TRBV12-4; CDR3aa: CASSGMANTEAFF; CDR3nt: TGTGCCAGCAGTGGGATGGCGAACACTGAAGCTTTCTTT
d_gene: .; j_gene: TRBJ1-1; abundance: .; v_gene: TRBV6-4; CDR3aa: CASSTRTPGWNTEAFF; CDR3nt: TGTGCCAGCAGTACAAGGACACCCGGGTGGAACACTGAAGCTTTCTTT
d_gene: .; j_gene: TRBJ2-5; abundance: few; v_gene: TRBV6-5; CDR3aa: CAGGLGGPETQYF; CDR3nt: TGTGCCGGCGGCCTAGGGGGGCCGGAGACCCAGTACTTC
d_gene: .; j_gene: TRBJ1-1; abundance: few; v_gene: TRBV10-3; CDR3aa: CAINRGLYTEAFF; CDR3nt: TGTGCCATCAACCGGGGATTGTACACTGAAGCTTTCTTT
d_gene: .; j_gene: TRBJ2-6; abundance: .; v_gene: TRBV5-1; CDR3aa: CASSPGVSGANVLTF; CDR3nt: TGCGCCAGCAGCCCGGGGGTCTCTGGGGCCAACGTCCTGACTTTC
d_gene: .; j_gene: TRBJ1-5; abundance: .; v_gene: TRBV6-5; CDR3aa: CASSQGPEGNQPQHF; CDR3nt: TGTGCCAGCAGTCAAGGGCCCGAAGGTAATCAGCCCCAGCATTTT
d_gene: .; j_gene: TRBJ2-3; abundance: .; v_gene: TRBV19; CDR3aa: CASTPKSTDTQYF; CDR3nt: TGTGCCAGTACCCCTAAATCCACAGATACGCAGTATTTT
d_gene: .; j_gene: TRBJ1-6; abundance: few; v_gene: TRBV6-5; CDR3aa: CASSNYRDTAEPLHF; CDR3nt: TGTGCCAGCAGTAATTACCGGGACACGGCGGAACCCCTCCACTTT
d_gene: .; j_gene: TRBJ2-1; abundance: .; v_gene: TRBV7-2; CDR3aa: CASSLDRANEQFF; CDR3nt: TGTGCCAGCAGCTTAGACAGGGCTAATGAGCAGTTCTTC